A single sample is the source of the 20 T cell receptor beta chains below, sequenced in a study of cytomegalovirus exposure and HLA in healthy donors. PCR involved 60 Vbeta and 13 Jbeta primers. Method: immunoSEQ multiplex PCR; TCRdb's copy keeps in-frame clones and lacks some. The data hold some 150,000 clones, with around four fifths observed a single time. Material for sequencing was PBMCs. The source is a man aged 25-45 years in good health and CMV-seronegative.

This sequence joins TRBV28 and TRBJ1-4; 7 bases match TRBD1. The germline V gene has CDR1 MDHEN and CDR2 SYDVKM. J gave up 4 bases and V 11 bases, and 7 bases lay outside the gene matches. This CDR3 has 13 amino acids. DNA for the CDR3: TGTGCCCCCCCTGGGACAGATAATGAAAAACTGTTTTTT. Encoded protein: CAPPGTDNEKLFF.

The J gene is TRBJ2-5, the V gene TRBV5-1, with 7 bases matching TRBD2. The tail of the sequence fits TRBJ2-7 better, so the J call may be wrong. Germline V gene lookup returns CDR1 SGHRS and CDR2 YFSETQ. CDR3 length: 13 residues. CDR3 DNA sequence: TGCGCCAGCAGTGCTAGCGGACTCTACGAGCAGTACTTC. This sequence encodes CASSASGLYEQYF.

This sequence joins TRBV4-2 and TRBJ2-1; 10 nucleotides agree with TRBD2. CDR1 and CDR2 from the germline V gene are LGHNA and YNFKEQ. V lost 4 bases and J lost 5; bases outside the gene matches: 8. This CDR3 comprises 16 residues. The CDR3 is CASSPLGSGGDNEQFF. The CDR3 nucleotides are TGTGCCAGCAGCCCCCTAGGGAGCGGGGGGGACAATGAGCAGTTCTTC.

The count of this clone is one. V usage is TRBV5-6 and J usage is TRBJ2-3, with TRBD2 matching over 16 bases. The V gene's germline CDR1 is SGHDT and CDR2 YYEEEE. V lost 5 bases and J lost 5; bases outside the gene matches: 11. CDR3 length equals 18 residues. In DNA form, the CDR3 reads TGTGCCAGCAGAACTCGGGGACTAGCGGGGGGGAAGGGAGATACGCAGTATTTT. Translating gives CASRTRGLAGGKGDTQYF.

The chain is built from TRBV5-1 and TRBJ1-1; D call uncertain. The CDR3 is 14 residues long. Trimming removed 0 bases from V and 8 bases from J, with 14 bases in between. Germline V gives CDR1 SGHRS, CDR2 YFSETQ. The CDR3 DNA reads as TGCGCCAGCAGCTTGGCTTCAGGATCAAGAGAAGCTTTCTTT. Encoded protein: CASSLASGSREAFF. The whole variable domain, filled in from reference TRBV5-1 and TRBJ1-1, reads KAGVTQTPRYLIKTRGQQVTLSCSPISGHRSVSWYQQTPGQGLQFLFEYFSETQRNKGNFPGRFSGRQFSNSRSEMNVSTLELGDSALYLCASSLASGSREAFFGQGTRLTVV.

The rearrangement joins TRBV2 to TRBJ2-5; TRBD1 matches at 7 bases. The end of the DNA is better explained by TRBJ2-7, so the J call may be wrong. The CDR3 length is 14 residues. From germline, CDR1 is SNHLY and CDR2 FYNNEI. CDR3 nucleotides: TGTGCCAGCAGTGACGGGACAGCGGCCTACGAGCAGTACTTC. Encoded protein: CASSDGTAAYEQYF.

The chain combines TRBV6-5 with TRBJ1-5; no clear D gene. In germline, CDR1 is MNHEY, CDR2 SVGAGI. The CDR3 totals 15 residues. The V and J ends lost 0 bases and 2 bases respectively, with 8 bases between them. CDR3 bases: TGTGCCAGCAGTTACTCGGGCATCGGCAATCAGCCCCAGCATTTT. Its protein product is CASSYSGIGNQPQHF.

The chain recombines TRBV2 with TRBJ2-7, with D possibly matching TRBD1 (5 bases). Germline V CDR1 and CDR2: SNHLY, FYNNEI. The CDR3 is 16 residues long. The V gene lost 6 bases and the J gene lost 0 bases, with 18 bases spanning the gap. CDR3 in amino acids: CASRPRTPLLSYEQYF. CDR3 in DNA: TGTGCCAGCAGGCCCCGGACACCACTACTCTCCTACGAGCAGTACTTC.

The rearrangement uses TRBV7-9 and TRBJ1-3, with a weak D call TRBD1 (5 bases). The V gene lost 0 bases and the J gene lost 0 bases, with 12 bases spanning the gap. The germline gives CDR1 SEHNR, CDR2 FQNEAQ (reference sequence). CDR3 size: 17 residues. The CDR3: CASSLAGPTVSGNTIYF. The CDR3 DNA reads TGTGCCAGCAGCTTAGCGGGGCCGACGGTCTCTGGAAACACCATATATTTT.

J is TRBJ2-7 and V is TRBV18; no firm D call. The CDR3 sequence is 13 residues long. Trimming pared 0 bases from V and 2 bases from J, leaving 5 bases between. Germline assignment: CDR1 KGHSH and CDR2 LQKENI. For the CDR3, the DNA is TGTGCCAGCTCACCACCCACTACCTACGAGCAGTACTTC. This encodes CASSPPTTYEQYF.

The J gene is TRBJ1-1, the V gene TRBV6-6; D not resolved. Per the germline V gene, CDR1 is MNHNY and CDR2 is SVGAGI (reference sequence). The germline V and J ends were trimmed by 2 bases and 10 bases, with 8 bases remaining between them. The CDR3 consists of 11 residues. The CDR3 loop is CASSYENAAFF. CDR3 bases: TGTGCCAGCAGTTACGAGAATGCAGCTTTCTTT.

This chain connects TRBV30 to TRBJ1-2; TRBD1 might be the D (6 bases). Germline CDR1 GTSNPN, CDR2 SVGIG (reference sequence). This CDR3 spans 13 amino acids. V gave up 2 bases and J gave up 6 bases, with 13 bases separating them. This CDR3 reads CAWSSWGQDGYTF. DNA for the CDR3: TGTGCCTGGAGTTCGTGGGGGCAAGATGGCTACACCTTC.

The CDR3 DNA sequence: TGTGCCAGCAGCGTAGCTCCCGCGGGAGAGCAGTTCTTC. Protein product: CASSVAPAGEQFF. The chain is built from TRBV9 and TRBJ2-1, with D possibly being TRBD2 (6 bases). Germline V gene data show CDR1 as SGDLS and CDR2 as YYNGEE. The ends were cut back, 0 bases at V and 10 bases at J, with 11 bases in the middle. The CDR3 contains 13 residues.

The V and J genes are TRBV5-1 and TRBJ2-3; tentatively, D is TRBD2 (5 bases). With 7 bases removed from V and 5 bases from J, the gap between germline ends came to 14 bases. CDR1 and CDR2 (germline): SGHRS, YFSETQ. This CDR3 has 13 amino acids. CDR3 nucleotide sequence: TGCGCCAGCTCCAGCGGTTCCGGAGATACGCAGTATTTT. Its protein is CASSSGSGDTQYF.

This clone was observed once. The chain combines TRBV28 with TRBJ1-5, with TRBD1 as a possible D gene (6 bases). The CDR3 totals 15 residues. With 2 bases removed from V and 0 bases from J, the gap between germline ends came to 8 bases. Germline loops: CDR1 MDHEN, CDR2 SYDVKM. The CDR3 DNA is TGTGCCAGCAGTTTAGCAGGGGCTAGCAATCAGCCCCAGCATTTT. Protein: CASSLAGASNQPQHF.

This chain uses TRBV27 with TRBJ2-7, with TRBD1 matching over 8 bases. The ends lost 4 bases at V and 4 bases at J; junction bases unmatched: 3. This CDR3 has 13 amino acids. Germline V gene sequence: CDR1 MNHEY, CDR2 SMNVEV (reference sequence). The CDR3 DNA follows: TGTGCCAGCAGTTCAGGGGGCGGGTACGAGCAGTACTTC. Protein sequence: CASSSGGGYEQYF.

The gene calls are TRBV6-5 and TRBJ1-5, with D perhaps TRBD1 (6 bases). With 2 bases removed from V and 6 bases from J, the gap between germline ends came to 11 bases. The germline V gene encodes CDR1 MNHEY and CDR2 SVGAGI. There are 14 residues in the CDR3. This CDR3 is CASSYRQDSQPQHF. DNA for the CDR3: TGTGCCAGCAGTTACCGACAGGATAGTCAGCCCCAGCATTTT.

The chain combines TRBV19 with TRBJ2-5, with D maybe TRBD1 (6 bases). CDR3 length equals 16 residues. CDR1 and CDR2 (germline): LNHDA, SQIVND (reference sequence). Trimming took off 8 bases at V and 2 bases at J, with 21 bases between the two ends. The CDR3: CASSRGSHPAQETQYF. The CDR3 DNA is TGTGCCAGTTCTAGGGGGAGCCATCCCGCGCAAGAGACCCAGTACTTC.

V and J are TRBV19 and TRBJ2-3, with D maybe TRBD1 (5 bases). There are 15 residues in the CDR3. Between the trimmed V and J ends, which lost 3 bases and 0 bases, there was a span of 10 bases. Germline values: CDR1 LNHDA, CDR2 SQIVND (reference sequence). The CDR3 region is CASSMNRLSTDTQYF. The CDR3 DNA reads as TGTGCCAGTAGTATGAACAGGCTAAGCACAGATACGCAGTATTTT.

The CDR3 DNA sequence: TGTGCCAGCAGAGGGCAGGGATCAGCCTACGAGCAGTACTTC. Translation: CASRGQGSAYEQYF. This rearrangement joins TRBV6-5 to TRBJ2-5; TRBD1 is a possible D gene (5 bases). The J call is uncertain, as TRBJ2-7 better fits the DNA end. Germline CDR1 and CDR2: MNHEY and SVGAGI. This CDR3 has 14 residues.